This T cell receptor (beta chain) stems from a study of T cell responses to AZD1222 COVID-19 vaccine. The repertoire was sequenced with immunoSEQ multiplex PCR; TCRdb's copy has only in-frame clones and lacks some. Of 45,000 to 65,000 clones in the sample, 87% were seen once. Germline assignment: CDR1 SGHRS and CDR2 YFSETQ. This CDR3 spans 15 amino acids. Losses at the gene ends were 3 bases for V and 0 bases for J; bases not matched to a gene: 2. The sample in question was peripheral blood, obtained 28 days after the second AZD1222 dose. This chain connects TRBV5-1 to TRBJ2-3, with 9 bases identical to TRBD2. This sequence was found in an adult who received the AZD1222 COVID-19 vaccine. DNA for the CDR3: TGCGCCAGCAGCTCGGCGGGAGGGAGCACAGATACGCAGTATTTT. Its translation: CASSSAGGSTDTQYF.